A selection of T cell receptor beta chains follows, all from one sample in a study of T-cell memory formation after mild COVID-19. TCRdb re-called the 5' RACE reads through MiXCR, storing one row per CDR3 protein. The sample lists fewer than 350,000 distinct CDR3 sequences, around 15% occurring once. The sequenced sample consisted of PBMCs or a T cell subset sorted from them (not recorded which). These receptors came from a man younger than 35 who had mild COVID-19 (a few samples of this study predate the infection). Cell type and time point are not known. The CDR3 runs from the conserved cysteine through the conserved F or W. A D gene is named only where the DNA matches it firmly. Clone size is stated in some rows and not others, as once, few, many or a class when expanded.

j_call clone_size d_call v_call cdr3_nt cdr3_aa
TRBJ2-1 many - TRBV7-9 TGTGCCAGCAGCTTGGGGAGGAATGAGCAGTTCTTC CASSLGRNEQFF
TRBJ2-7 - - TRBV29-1 TGCAGCGTTGAGACCAGCTCCTACGAGCAGTACTTC CSVETSSYEQYF
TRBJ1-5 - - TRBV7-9 TGTGCCAGCAGCTTGGCTTCGAGGGACACGGGCCAGCCCCAGCATTTT CASSLASRDTGQPQHF
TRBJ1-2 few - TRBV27 TGTGCCAGCAGCCACAGGGTGGAGGGTGGCTACACCTTC CASSHRVEGGYTF
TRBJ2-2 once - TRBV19 TGTGCCAGTAGTCGAGGGATAAACACCGGGGAGCTGTTTTTT CASSRGINTGELFF
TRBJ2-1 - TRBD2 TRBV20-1 TGCAGTGCGGAAGTTCCGGGACTATATTATTCGCGGAACAATGAGCAGTTCTTC CSAEVPGLYYSRNNEQFF
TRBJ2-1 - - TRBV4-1 TGCGCCAGCAGCCCCGGGACCTGGCGGGATGAGCAGTTCTTC CASSPGTWRDEQFF
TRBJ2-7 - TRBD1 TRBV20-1 TGCAGAGCTACCGCCTCCCTGGGACAGGGGGCCTACGAGCAGTACTTC CRATASLGQGAYEQYF
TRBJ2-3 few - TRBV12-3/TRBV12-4 TGTGCCAGCAGACCTAATGTAGCTAGCACAGATACGCAGTATTTT CASRPNVASTDTQYF
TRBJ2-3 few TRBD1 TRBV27 TGTGCCAGCAGTCCCCGGACAGGGTATACGCAGTATTTT CASSPRTGYTQYF
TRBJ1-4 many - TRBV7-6 TGTGCCAGCAGCAGGGGAGGAGAAAAACTGTTTTTT CASSRGGEKLFF
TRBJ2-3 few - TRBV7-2 TGTGCCAGCGGGGGGTCATACACAGATACGCAGTATTTT CASGGSYTDTQYF
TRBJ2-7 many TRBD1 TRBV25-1 TGTGCCACCAGTGGGGACAGGGGGTCCTACGAGCAGTACTTC CATSGDRGSYEQYF
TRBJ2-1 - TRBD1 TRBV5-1 TGCGCCAGCAGCTTGGGGGCCGGGACAGGGCGCAATGAGCAGTTCTTC CASSLGAGTGRNEQFF
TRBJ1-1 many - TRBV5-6 TGTGCCAGCAGCCGGTGGGGGGCGCTTAGTGGCACTGAAGCTTTCTTT CASSRWGALSGTEAFF
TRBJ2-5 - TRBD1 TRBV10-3 TGTGCCATCAGCCTGGACAGGGTGGAGACCCAGTACTTC CAISLDRVETQYF
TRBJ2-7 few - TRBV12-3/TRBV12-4 TGTGCCAGCAGCTTCGGACACCCTTACGAGCAGTACTTC CASSFGHPYEQYF
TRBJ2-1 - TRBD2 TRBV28 TGTGCCAGCAGTCCGCCGGGAGGGTACAATGAGCAGTTCTTC CASSPPGGYNEQFF
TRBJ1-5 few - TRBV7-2 TGTGCCAGCAGCTTAGCTGTTGGGTATCAGGGCCAAAATCAGCCCCAGCATTTT CASSLAVGYQGQNQPQHF
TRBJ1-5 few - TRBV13 TGTGCCAGCAGCTCCATACGACAGGATAGCAATCAGCCCCAGCATTTT CASSSIRQDSNQPQHF
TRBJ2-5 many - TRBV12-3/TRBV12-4 TGTGCCAGCAGGGCTAGAGTCCAAGAGACCCAGTACTTC CASRARVQETQYF
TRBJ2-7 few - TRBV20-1 TGCAGTGCTAGAATACCCTCGGTAGCGGACGAGCAGTACTTC CSARIPSVADEQYF
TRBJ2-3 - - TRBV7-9 TGTGCCAGCAGCTTAGGGTCCTACACAGATACGCAGTATTTT CASSLGSYTDTQYF
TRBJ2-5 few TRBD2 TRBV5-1 TGCGCCAGCAGCTTATCCGGGACTAGCGAAGAGACCCAGTACTTC CASSLSGTSEETQYF
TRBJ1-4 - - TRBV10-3 TGTGCCATCAGTGGGGGGACCTCCCAAAATGAAAAACTGTTTTTT CAISGGTSQNEKLFF
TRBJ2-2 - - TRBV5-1 TGCGCCAGCAGCAGCAGGGGGAACACCGGGGAGCTGTTTTTT CASSSRGNTGELFF
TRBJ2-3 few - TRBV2 TGTGCCAGCAGTGAAACGAAACAGGGACGGACAGATACGCAGTATTTT CASSETKQGRTDTQYF
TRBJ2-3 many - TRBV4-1 TGCGCCAGCAGCCAAGAGGGGCCTCCGTCCACAGATACGCAGTATTTT CASSQEGPPSTDTQYF
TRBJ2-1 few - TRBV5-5 TGTGCCAGCAGCTTGGGTTTGAAGGGAACCTACAATGAGCAGTTCTTC CASSLGLKGTYNEQFF